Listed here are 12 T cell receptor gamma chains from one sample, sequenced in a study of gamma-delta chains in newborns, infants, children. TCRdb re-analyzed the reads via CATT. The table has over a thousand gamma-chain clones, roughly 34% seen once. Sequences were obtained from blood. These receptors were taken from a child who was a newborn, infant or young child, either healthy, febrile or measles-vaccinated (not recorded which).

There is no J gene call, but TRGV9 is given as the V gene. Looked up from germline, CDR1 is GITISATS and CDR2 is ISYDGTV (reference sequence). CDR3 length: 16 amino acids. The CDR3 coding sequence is TGTGCCTTGTGGGAAGGTCTGGAGGTGGGCAAAAAAATAAAGGTCTTT. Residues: CALWEGLEVGKKIKVF.

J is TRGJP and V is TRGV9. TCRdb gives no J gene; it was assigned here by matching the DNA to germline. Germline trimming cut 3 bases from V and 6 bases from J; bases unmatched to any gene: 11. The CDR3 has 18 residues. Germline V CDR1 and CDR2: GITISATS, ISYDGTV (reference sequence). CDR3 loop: CALWEFRLGELGKKIKVF. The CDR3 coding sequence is TGTGCCTTGTGGGAGTTCCGCTTGGGAGAGTTGGGCAAAAAAATCAAGGTATTT.

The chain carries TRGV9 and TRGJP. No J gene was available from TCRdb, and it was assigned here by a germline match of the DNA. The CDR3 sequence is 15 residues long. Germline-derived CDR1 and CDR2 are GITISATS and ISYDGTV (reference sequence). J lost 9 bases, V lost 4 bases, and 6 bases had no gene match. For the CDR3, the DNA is TGTGCCTTGTGGGAACGGGCGTTGGGCAAAAAAATCAAGGTATTT. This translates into CALWERALGKKIKVF.

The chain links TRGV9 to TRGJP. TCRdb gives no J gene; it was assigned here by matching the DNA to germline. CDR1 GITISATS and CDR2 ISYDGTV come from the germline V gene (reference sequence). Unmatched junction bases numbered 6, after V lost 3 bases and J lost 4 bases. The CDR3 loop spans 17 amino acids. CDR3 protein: CALWESAQELGKKIKVF. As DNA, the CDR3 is TGTGCCTTGTGGGAGTCTGCTCAAGAGTTGGGCAAAAAAATCAAGGTATTT.

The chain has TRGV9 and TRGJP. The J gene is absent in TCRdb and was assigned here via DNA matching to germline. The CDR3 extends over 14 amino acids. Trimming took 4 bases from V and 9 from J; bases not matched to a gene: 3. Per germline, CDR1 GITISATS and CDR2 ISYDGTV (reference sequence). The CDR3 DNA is TGTGCCTTGTGGGACGGGTTGGGCAAAAAAATCAAGGTATTT. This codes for CALWDGLGKKIKVF.

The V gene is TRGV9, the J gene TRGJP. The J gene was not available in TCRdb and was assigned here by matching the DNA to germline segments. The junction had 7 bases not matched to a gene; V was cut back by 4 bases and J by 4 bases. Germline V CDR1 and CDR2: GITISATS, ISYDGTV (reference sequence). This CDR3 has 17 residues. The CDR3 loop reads CALWDGNQELGKKIKVF. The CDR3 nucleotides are TGTGCCTTGTGGGACGGAAACCAAGAGTTGGGCAAAAAAATCAAGGTATTT.

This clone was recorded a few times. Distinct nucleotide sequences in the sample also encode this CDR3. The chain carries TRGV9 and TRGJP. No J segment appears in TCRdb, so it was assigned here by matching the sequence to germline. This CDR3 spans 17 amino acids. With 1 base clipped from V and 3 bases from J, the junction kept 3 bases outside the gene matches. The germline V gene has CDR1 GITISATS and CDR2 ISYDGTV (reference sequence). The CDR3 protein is CALWEVEQELGKKIKVF. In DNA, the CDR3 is TGTGCCTTGTGGGAGGTTGAGCAAGAGTTGGGCAAAAAAATCAAGGTATTT.

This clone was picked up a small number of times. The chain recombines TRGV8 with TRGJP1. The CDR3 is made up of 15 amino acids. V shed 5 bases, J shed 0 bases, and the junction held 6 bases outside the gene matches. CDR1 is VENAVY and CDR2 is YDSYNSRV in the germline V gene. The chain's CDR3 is CATWAGHTTGWFKIF. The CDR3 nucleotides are TGTGCCACCTGGGCCGGGCATACCACTGGTTGGTTCAAGATATTT.

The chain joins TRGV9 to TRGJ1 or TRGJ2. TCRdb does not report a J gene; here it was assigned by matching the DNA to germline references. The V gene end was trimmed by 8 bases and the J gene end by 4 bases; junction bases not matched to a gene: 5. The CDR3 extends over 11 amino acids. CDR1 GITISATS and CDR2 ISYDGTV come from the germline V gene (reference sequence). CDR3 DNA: TGTGCCTTGTACGTATATTATAAGAAACTCTTT. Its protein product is CALYVYYKKLF.

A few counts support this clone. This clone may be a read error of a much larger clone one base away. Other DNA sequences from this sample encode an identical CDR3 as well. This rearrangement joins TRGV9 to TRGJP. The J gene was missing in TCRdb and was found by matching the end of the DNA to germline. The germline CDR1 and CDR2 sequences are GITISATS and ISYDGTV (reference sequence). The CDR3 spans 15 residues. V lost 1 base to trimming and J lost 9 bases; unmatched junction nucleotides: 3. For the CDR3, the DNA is TGTGCCTTGTGGGAGGTAGGGTTGGGCAAAAAAATCAAGGTATTT. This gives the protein CALWEVGLGKKIKVF.

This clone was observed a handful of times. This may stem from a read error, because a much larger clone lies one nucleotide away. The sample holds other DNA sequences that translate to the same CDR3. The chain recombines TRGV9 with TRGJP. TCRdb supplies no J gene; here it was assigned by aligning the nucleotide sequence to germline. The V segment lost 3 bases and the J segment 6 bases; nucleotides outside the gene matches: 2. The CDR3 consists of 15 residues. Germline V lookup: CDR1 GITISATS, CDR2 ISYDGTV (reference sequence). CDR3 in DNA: TGTGCCTTGTGGGAGCGAGAGTTGGGCAAAAAAATCAAGGTATTT. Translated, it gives CALWERELGKKIKVF.

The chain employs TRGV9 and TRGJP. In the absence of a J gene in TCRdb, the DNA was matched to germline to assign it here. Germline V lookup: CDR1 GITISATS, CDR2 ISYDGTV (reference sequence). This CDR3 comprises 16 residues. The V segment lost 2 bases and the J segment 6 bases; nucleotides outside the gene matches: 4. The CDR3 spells CALWEASELGKKIKVF. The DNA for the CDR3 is TGTGCCTTGTGGGAGGCGTCAGAGTTGGGCAAAAAAATCAAGGTATTT.